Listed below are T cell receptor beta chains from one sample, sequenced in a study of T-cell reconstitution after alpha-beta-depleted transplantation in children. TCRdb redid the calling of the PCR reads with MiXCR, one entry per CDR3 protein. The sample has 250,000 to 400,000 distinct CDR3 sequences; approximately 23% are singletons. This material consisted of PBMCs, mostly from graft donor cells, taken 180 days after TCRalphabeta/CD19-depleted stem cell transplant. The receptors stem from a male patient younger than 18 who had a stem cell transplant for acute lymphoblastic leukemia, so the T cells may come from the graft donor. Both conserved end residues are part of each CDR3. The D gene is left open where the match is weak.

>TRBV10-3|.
CATRGTTSGANVLTF
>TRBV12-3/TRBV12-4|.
CASRDYTDTQYF
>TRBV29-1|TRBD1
CSVGIGTGMVYEQYF
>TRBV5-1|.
CASRGSRFSYNEQFF
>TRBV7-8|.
CASSLGMDTQYF
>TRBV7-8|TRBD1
CASSHPRTGEYEQYF
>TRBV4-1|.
CASTERAGYYEQYF
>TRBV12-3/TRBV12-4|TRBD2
CASSPHRLAGGGAIQYF
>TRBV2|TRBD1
CASMRQGAVETQYF
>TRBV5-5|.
CASSFRGPNNEQFF
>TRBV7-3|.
CASSLLAGKALHYEQYF
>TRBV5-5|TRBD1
CASSLWTGAYEQYF
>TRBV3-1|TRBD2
CASSPPGLAGVGTQYF
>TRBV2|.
CASRTAGELFF
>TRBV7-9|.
CASSLYLLGAAEAFF
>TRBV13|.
CASDIGETQYF
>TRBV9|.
CASSEGGVVGETQYF
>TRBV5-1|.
CASSLMLGETQYF
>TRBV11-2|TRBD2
CASSLQSLAAYTSYEQYF
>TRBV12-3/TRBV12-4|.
CASRRQSSTDTQYF
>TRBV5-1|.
CASSLNGNQPQHF
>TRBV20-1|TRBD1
CSASRDRGWEKLFF
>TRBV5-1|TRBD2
CASKRLAGVHEQFF
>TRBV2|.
CASLKQGIVNTEAFF
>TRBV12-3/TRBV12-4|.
CASSPSLYF
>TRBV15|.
CATRPPSYNEQFF
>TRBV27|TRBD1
CASTQDRGYYGYTF
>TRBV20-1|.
CSASRQYTGELFF
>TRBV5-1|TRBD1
CASSWSGTGGHEQYF
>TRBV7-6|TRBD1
CASSLEMPGQGSYEQYF
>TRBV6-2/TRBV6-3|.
CASRDVYEQYF
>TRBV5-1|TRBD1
CASSQQGAQETQYF
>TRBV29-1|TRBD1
CSVINNQGAGYTF
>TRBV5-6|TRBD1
CASSFTRGLGNEQFF
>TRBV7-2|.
CASSLSSAGRETQYF
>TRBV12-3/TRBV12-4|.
CASTYGSYYEQYF
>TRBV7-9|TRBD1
CASSATGGTQPQHF
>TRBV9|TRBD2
CASSARRTSGIDEQFF
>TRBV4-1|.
CASRFTQTSNQPQHF
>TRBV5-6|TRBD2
CASSPKITSGRSGETQYF
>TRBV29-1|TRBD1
CSVKPRDRLYEQYF
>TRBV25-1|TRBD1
CASRKTGAYEQYF
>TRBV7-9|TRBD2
CASSRGGNEQFF
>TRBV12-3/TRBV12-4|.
CASSGFTGELFF
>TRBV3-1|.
CASSHGSINSPLHF
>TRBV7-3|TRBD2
CASSLRLAGPYGAQYF
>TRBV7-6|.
CASSLVAGVRGKYEQYF
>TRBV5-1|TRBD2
CASSLEGGSSYNEQFF
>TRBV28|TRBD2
CASTPAGGSTDTQYF
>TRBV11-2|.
CASSSRGRTGELFF
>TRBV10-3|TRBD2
CAISDHPLGLAGFPSYNEQFF
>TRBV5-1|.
CASSLEGIREETQYF
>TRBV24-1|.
CATSDASGFSTDTQYF
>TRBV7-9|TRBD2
CASSLRAGEAVTQYF